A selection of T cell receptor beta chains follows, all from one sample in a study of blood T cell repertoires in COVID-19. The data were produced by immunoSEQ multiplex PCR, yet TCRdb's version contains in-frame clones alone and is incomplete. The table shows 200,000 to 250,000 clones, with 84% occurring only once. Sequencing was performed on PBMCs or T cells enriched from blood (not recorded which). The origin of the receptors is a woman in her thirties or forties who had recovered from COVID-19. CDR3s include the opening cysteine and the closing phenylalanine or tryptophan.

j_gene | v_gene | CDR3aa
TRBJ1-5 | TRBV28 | CASSHTKGAGNQPQHF
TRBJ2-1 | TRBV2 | CASSTRYRGGSSYNEQFF
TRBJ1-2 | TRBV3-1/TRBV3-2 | CASSSIDRVNYGYTF
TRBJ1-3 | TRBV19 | CASSTRSGNTIYF
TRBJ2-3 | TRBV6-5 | CASARGATDTQYF
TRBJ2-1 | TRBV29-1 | CSVDSRGNEQFF
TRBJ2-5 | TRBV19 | CASSPPSETQYF
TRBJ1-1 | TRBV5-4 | CASSPGGSGRTEAFF
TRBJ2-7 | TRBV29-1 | CSVVYRESLSEQYF
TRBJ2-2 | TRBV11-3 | CASSLSGVGTGELFF
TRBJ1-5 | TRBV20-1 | CSASIVRSQPQHF
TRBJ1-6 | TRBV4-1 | CASSQGQGIGNSPLHF
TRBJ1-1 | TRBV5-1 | CASSARTGRMNTEAFF
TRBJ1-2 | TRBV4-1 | CASSQERGPYGYTF
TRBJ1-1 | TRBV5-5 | CASSSSGGTEAFF
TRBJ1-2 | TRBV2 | CASTGDNYGYTF
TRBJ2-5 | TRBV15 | CATSRRGFQETQYF
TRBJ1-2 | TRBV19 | CASSIERASYGYTF
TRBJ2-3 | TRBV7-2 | CASSRDRWDTQYF
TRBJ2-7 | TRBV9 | CASSDTMDSSREQYF